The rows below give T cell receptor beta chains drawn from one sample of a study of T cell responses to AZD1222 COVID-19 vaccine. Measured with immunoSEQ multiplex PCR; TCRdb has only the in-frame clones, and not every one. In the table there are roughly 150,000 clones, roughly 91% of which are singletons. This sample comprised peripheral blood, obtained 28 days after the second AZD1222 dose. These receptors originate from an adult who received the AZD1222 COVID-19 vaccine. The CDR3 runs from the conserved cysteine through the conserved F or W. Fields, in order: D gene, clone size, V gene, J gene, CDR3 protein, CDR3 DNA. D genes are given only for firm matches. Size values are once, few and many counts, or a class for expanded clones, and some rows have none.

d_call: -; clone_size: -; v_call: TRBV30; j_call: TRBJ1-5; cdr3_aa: CAWSLSEVMGNQPQHF; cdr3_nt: TGTGCCTGGAGCCTGTCGGAGGTTATGGGCAATCAGCCCCAGCATTTT
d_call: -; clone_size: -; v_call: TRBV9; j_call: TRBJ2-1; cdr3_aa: CASSAGVGRNEQFF; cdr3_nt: TGTGCCAGCAGCGCCGGGGTTGGGAGGAATGAGCAGTTCTTC
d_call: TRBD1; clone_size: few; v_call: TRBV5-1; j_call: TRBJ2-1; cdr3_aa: CASSGGPGQDYNEQFF; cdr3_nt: TGCGCCAGCAGCGGGGGACCGGGACAGGACTACAATGAGCAGTTCTTC
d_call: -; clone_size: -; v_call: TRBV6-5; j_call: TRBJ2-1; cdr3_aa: CASSNGRVEYNEQFF; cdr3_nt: TGTGCCAGCAGTAATGGCAGGGTGGAATACAATGAGCAGTTCTTC
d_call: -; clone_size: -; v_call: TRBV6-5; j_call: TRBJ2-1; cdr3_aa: CASSSESDEQFF; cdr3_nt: TGTGCCAGCAGTTCCGAGTCGGATGAGCAGTTCTTC
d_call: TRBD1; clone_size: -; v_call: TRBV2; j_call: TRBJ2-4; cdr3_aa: CASSERYSGGYAKNIQYF; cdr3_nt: TGTGCCAGCAGTGAAAGATACTCAGGGGGTTATGCCAAAAACATTCAGTACTTC
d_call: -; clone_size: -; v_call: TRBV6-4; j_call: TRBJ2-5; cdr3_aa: CASSDTGSSGTQYF; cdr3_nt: TGTGCCAGCAGTGACACGGGGAGCAGTGGGACCCAGTACTTC
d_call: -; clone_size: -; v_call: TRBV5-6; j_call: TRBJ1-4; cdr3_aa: CASSLRASTNEKLFF; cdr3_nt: TGTGCCAGCAGCTTGAGGGCCTCAACTAATGAAAAACTGTTTTTT
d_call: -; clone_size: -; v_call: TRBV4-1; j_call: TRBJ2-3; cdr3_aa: CASSQVPPPVRTDTQYF; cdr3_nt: TGCGCCAGCAGCCAAGTTCCCCCCCCCGTCCGCACAGATACGCAGTATTTT
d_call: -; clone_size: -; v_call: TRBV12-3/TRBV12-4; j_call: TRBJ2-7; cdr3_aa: CASSLDSSYEQYF; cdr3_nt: TGTGCCAGCAGCCTGGACAGTTCCTACGAGCAGTACTTC
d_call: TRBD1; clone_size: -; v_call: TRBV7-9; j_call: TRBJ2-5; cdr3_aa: CASSLGAGGREETQYF; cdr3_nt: TGTGCCAGCAGCTTAGGGGCAGGGGGTCGGGAAGAGACCCAGTACTTC
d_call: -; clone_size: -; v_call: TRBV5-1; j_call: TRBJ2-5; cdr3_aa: CASSLVSETQYF; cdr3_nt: TGCGCCAGCAGCTTGGTTTCAGAGACCCAGTACTTC
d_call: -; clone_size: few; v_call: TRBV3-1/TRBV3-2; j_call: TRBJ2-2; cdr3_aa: CASSQVGRTPGELFF; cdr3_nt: TGTGCCAGCAGCCAAGTCGGGCGAACACCCGGGGAGCTGTTTTTT
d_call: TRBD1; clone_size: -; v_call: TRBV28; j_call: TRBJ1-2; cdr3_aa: CASSFTGVLYGYTF; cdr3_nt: TGTGCCAGCAGTTTTACAGGGGTGCTCTATGGCTACACCTTC
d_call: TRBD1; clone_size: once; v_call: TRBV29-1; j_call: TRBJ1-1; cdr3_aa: CSVELRTGNTEAFF; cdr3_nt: TGCAGCGTTGAACTTAGGACAGGGAACACTGAAGCTTTCTTT
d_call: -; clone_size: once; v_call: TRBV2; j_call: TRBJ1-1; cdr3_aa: CASRVQGRNTEAFF; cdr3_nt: TGTGCCAGCAGGGTTCAGGGGAGGAACACTGAAGCTTTCTTT
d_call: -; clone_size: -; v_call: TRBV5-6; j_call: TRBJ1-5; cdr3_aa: CASSLRQPQHF; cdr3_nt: TGTGCCAGCAGCTTGCGTCAGCCCCAGCATTTT
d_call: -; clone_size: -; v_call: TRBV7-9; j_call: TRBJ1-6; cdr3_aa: CASSFSVGGEDSPLHF; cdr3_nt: TGTGCCAGCAGCTTTTCCGTCGGGGGGGAGGATTCACCCCTCCACTTT
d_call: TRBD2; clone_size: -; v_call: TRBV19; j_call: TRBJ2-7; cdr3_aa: CASSRQRGAAYEQYF; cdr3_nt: TGTGCCAGTAGTAGACAGCGGGGGGCGGCCTACGAGCAGTACTTC
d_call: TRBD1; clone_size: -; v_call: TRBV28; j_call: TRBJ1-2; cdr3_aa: CASSSAGTETNYGYTF; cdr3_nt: TGTGCCAGCAGTTCCGCCGGGACAGAAACTAACTATGGCTACACCTTC
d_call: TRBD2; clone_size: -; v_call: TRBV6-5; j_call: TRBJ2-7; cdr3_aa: CASSYSVSGGAYEQYF; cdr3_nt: TGTGCCAGCAGTTACTCGGTGAGCGGGGGGGCCTACGAGCAGTACTTC
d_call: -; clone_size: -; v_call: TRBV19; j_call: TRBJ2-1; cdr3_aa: CASSARGMSSYNEQFF; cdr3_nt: TGTGCCAGTAGTGCGCGCGGGATGAGCTCCTACAATGAGCAGTTCTTC
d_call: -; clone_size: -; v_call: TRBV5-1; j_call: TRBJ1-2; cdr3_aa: CASSFSGKDYGYTF; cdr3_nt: TGCGCCAGCAGCTTTTCCGGGAAGGACTATGGCTACACCTTC
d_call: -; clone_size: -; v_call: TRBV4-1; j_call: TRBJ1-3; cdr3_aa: CASSPPGRNSGNTIYF; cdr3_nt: TGCGCCAGCAGCCCCCCCGGGAGGAACTCTGGAAACACCATATATTTT
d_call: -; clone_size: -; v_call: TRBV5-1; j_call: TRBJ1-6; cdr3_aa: CASSLQTGDNSPLHF; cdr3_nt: TGCGCCAGCAGCTTGCAGACAGGAGATAATTCACCCCTCCACTTT
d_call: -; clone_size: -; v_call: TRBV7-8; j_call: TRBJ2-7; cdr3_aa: CASSSGQTITYEQYF; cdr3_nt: TGTGCCAGCAGCTCCGGACAAACCATCACCTACGAGCAGTACTTC
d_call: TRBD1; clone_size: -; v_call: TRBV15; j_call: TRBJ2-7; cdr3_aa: CATSRGLGQVAPYSYEQYF; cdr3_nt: TGTGCCACCAGCAGAGGTTTGGGACAGGTGGCGCCCTACTCCTACGAGCAGTACTTC
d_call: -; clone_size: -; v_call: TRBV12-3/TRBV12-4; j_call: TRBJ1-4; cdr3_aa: CASSLWPSEKLFF; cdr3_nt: TGTGCCAGCAGTTTATGGCCCAGTGAAAAACTGTTTTTT
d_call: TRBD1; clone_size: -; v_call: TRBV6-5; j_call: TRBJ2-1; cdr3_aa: CASRNGDRAYNEQFF; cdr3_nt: TGTGCCAGCAGGAACGGGGACAGGGCCTACAATGAGCAGTTCTTC
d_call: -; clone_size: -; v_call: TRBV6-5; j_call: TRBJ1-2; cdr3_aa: CASTRTGIGWYGYTF; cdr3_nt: TGTGCCAGCACCAGAACCGGAATCGGTTGGTATGGCTACACCTTC
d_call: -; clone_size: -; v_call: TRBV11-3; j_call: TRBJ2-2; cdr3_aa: CASSLAGTGELFF; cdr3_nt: TGTGCCAGCAGCTTAGCCGGAACCGGGGAGCTGTTTTTT
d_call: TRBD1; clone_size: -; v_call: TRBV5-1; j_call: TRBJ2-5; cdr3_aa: CASSYGQGEETQYF; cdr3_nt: TGCGCCAGCAGCTACGGACAGGGCGAAGAGACCCAGTACTTC
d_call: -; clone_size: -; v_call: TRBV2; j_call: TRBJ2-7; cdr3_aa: CASSYSEYEQYF; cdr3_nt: TGTGCCAGCAGTTACAGTGAGTACGAGCAGTACTTC
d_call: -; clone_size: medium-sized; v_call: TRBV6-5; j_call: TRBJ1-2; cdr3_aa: CASSSGGDGYTF; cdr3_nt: TGTGCCAGCAGTTCCGGGGGTGATGGCTACACCTTC
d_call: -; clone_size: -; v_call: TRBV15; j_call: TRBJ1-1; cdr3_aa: CATSRGRGPLSRTEAFF; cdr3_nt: TGTGCCACCAGCAGAGGGAGGGGCCCTCTTTCAAGGACTGAAGCTTTCTTT
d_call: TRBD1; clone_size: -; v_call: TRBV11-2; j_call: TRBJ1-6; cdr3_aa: CASSSLGQGGNSPLHF; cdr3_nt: TGTGCCAGCAGCTCCTTAGGACAGGGGGGGAATTCACCCCTCCACTTT
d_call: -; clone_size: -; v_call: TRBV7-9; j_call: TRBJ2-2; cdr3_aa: CASSRTGSGDGELFF; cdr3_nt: TGTGCCAGCAGCCGGACTGGCTCGGGGGATGGGGAGCTGTTTTTT
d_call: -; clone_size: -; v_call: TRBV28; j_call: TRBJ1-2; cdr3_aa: CASSLGQGGGYTF; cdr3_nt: TGTGCCAGCAGTTTAGGGCAGGGAGGCGGCTACACCTTC
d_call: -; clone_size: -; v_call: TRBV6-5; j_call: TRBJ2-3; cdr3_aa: CASSYQGSTTDTQYF; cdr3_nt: TGTGCCAGCAGTTACCAGGGGTCCACGACAGATACGCAGTATTTT
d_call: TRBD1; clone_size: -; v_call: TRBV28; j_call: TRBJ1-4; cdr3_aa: CASQAPSTGGREKLFF; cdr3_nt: TGTGCCAGCCAAGCCCCCAGTACAGGGGGCCGTGAAAAACTGTTTTTT
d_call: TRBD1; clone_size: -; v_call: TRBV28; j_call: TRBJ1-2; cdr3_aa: CASSLSVGQGAFGYTF; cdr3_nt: TGTGCCAGCAGTTTATCTGTGGGACAGGGGGCCTTTGGCTACACCTTC
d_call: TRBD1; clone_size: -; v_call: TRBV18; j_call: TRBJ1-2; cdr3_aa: CASPRLGQADYGYTF; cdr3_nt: TGTGCCAGCCCACGTCTGGGACAGGCCGACTATGGCTACACCTTC
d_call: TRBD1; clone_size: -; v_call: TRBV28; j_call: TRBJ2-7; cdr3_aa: CASSPNRDRGHEQYF; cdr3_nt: TGTGCCAGCAGTCCCAACCGGGACAGGGGCCACGAGCAGTACTTC
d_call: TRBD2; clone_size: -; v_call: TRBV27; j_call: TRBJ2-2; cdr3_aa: CASSFRSIAGRRRGELFF; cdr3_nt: TGTGCCAGCAGTTTCCGATCAATAGCGGGACGCCGACGGGGGGAGCTGTTTTTT
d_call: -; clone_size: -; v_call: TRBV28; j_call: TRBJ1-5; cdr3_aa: CASSPGPTLSNQPQHF; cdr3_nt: TGTGCCAGCAGTCCCGGACCCACCCTTAGCAATCAGCCCCAGCATTTT
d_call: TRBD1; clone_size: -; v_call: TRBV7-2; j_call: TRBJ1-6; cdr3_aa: CASSLRQGNSPLHF; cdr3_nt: TGTGCCAGCAGCCTGCGACAGGGGAATTCACCCCTCCACTTT
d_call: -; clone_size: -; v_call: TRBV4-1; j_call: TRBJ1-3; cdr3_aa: CASSQARGSGNTIYF; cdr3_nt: TGCGCCAGCAGCCAAGCACGGGGCTCCGGAAACACCATATATTTT
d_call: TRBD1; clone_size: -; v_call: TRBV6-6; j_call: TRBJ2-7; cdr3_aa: CASSRRPTGLLTYEQYF; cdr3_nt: TGTGCCAGCAGTCGACGCCCGACAGGGCTTTTAACGTACGAGCAGTACTTC